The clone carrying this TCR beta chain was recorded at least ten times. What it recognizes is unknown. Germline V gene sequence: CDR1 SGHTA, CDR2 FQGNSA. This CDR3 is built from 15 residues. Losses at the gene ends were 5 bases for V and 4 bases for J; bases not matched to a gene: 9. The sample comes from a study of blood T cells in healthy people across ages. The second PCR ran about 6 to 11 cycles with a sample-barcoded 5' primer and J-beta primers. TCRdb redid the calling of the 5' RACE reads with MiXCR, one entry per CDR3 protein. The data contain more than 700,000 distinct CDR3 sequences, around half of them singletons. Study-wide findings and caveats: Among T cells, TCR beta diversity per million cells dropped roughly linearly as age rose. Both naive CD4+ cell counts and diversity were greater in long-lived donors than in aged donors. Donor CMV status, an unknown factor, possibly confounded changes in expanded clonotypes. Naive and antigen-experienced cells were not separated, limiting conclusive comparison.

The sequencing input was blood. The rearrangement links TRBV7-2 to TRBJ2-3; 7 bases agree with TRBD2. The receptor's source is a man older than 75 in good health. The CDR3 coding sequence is TGTGCCAGCAGCCAAGCGGGATGGAGTGCAGATACGCAGTATTTT. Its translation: CASSQAGWSADTQYF. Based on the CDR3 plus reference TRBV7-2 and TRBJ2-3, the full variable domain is GAGVSQSPSNKVTEKGKDVELRCDPISGHTALYWYRQSLGQGLEFLIYFQGNSAPDKSGLPSDRFSAERTGGSVSTLTIQRTQQEDSAVYLCASSQAGWSADTQYFGPGTRLTVL.